The clone carrying this T cell receptor beta chain occurred a few times. What it recognizes is unknown. TCRdb re-analysed the reads in MiXCR, keeping a single row per CDR3 protein. The sample shows around 430,000 distinct CDR3 sequences, approximately 42% of them seen only once. These data belong to a study of T cell repertoires in cytomegalovirus infection. The CDR3 covers 13 residues. CDR1 and CDR2 (germline): SEHNR, FQNEAQ (reference sequence). Trimming pared 5 bases from V and 1 base from J, leaving 6 bases between. The TCR sequence derives from a human donor in good health (CMV status not recorded). Some clones in this sample may be carry-over from other donors' samples. The material was cultured PBMCs, obtained from culture after CMV antigen stimulation. V gene TRBV7-9 combines with J gene TRBJ1-3, with D unclear. In DNA form, the CDR3 reads TGTGCCAGCAGCCTGTATTCTGGAAACACCATATATTTT. Translation gives CASSLYSGNTIYF.